This TCR beta chain was recorded in a study of T cells in Graves' hyperthyroidism and ophthalmopathy. Whole-study findings and limits: Ophthalmopathy got predicted by the model a median around 6.8 months before its onset.

Germline assignment: CDR1 DFQATT and CDR2 SNEGSKA (reference sequence). V shed 3 bases and J 4 bases; nucleotides not matched to a gene: 9. CDR3 length: 16 residues. The PBMCs were sourced from fresh peripheral blood (less than 11 ml). In this sample, this clonotype turned up once. Its antigen is unidentified. Researchers took RNA transcripts and amplified the TCR beta CDR3 regions from them. HTBI primers were used for first-round RT-PCR of the TCR CDR3. MiXCR was run by TCRdb on the multiplex PCR reads, yielding one entry per CDR3 protein. The table records approximately 620,000 distinct CDR3 sequences, about a sixth of them present only once.

Sequencing used blood. This chain joins TRBV20-1 and TRBJ2-1; TRBD2 matches at 10 bases. This sequence originates from a woman between 40 and 50 years old with Graves' ophthalmopathy. The CDR3 sequence: CSASPYTSGAYNEQFF. For the CDR3, the DNA is TGCAGTGCTAGTCCCTATACTAGCGGGGCATACAATGAGCAGTTCTTC.